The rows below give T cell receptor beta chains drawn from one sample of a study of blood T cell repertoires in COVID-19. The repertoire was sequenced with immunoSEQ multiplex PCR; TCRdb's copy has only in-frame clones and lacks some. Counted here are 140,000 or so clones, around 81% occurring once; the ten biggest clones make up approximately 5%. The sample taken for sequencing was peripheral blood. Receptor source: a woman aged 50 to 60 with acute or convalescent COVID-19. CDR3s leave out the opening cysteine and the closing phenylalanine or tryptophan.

CDR3: ASSDATGGYTEAF
V: TRBV6-2/TRBV6-3

CDR3: ASSLVEGGQPQH
V: TRBV5-1

CDR3: ASSIPAEGDHEQY
V: TRBV19

CDR3: ASSQGASGNNEKLF
V: TRBV3-1/TRBV3-2

CDR3: ASSLAGGAQPQH
V: TRBV6-2/TRBV6-3

CDR3: ATRRGSNQPQH
V: TRBV2

CDR3: ASSVTGTYEQY
V: TRBV7-3

CDR3: ASSLDEAYEQY
V: TRBV5-4

CDR3: ASTGRAGLGYT
V: TRBV28

CDR3: ASSLFGPGTGKAGELF
V: TRBV5-1

CDR3: ASRVGSSDTQY
V: TRBV7-3

CDR3: ASSETGREGKLF
V: TRBV2

CDR3: ASRDYQPQH
V: TRBV6-5

CDR3: ASSTPTGNTEAF
V: TRBV21-1

CDR3: ASSQLSGGYT
V: TRBV3-1/TRBV3-2

CDR3: ASSLSRGTIY
V: TRBV5-6

CDR3: ASSFTSSGGSTDTQY
V: TRBV27

CDR3: ASSDRDSNQPQH
V: TRBV6-1

CDR3: ASSLYLGAGELF
V: TRBV27

CDR3: ASSVRPLGANVLT
V: TRBV19

CDR3: ASSWTGQVTETQY
V: TRBV5-5

CDR3: ASSVEGGQDQPQH
V: TRBV9

CDR3: ASSPRTGGDTEAF
V: TRBV6-5

CDR3: ASSPGLAGSLGEQY
V: TRBV18

CDR3: ASRFQGIDGTDTQY
V: TRBV2

CDR3: ARPGQKSTDTQY
V: TRBV27

CDR3: ASSQTTENYGYT
V: TRBV3-1/TRBV3-2

CDR3: ASSPQADQPQH
V: TRBV11-2

CDR3: ASSYGGGTEAF
V: TRBV6-6

CDR3: ASSLFSGGAGTDTQY
V: TRBV3-1/TRBV3-2

CDR3: ASSPNAHQGAGGVSEQF
V: TRBV7-3

CDR3: ASSPDRDYGYT
V: TRBV7-2

CDR3: ASSLMAGGKENGYT
V: TRBV7-8

CDR3: ASSSRTSGGNEQF
V: TRBV6-2/TRBV6-3

CDR3: ASSPGTASYEQY
V: TRBV2

CDR3: ASGLLGGQETQY
V: TRBV7-2

CDR3: ASSPFSGTDTQY
V: TRBV18

CDR3: SVHIPGGALYEQY
V: TRBV29-1

CDR3: ASSSPVAGDTDTQY
V: TRBV6-2/TRBV6-3

CDR3: ASSPFAGSDTEAF
V: TRBV18

CDR3: ASSLAGTGNNEQY
V: TRBV19

CDR3: ASSLSGTGRSGYT
V: TRBV27

CDR3: ASSQNTGELF
V: TRBV2

CDR3: ASEGQNYGYT
V: TRBV28

CDR3: ATTGTSGDTDTQY
V: TRBV24-1

CDR3: ASSDPQGENYGYT
V: TRBV25-1

CDR3: ASRGEGYEQF
V: TRBV6-4

CDR3: ASSFFGQGEETQY
V: TRBV5-6